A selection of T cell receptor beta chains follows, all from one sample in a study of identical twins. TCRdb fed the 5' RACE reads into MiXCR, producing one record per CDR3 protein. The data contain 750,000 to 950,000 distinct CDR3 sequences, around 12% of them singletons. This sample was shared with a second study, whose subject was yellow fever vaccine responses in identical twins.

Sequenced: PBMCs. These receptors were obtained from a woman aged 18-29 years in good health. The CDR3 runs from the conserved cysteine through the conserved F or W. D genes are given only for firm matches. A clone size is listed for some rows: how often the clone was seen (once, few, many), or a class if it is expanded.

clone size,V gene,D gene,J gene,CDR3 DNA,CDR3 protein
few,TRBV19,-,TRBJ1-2,TGTGCCAGTAGTATAGAGATCGCTATCTATGGCTACACCTTC,CASSIEIAIYGYTF
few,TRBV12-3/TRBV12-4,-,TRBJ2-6,TGTGCCAGCAGCCTCCACGTCCTGACTTTC,CASSLHVLTF
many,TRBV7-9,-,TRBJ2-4,TGTGCCAGCAGCTTATCAGTAGCCAAAAACATTCAGTACTTC,CASSLSVAKNIQYF
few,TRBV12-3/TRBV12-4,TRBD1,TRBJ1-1,TGTGCCAGTTCCCAGGGGGCGAGTGACAGTGAAGCTTTCTTT,CASSQGASDSEAFF
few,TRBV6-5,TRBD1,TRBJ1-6,TGTGCCAGCAGTTACTCGGACAGGGGGGATTCACCCCTCCACTTT,CASSYSDRGDSPLHF
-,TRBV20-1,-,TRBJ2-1,TGCAGTGCTCCGGGGGCCATATACAATGAGCAGTTCTTC,CSAPGAIYNEQFF
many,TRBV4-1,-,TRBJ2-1,TGCGCCAGCAGCCAAGTTCGCCGGAGTGAGCAGTTCTTC,CASSQVRRSEQFF
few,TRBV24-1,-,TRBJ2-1,TGTGCCACCAGTAGGAACAAATGGGATGAGCAGTTCTTC,CATSRNKWDEQFF
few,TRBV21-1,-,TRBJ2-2,TGTGCCAGCAGCAAAGAGTGGGACTGGGACAGGACCGGGGAGCTGTTTTTT,CASSKEWDWDRTGELFF
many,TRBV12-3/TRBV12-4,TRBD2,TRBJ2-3,TGTGCCAGCAGGCCGGGGGGTAGCGATCCGACGCAGTATTTT,CASRPGGSDPTQYF
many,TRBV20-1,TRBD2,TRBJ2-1,TGCAGTGCTAGAAGACTAGCGGGGGGATACAATGAGCAGTTCTTC,CSARRLAGGYNEQFF
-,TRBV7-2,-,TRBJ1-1,TGTGCCAGCAGCTTAGTATGGGGCCAGAACACTGAAGCTTTCTTT,CASSLVWGQNTEAFF
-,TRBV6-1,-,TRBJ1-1,TGTGCCAGCAGTCCTGATATTGGGTACACTGAAGCTTTCTTT,CASSPDIGYTEAFF
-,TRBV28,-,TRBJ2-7,TGTGCCAGCAGCTCGGGACGTAGCTACGAGCAGTACTTC,CASSSGRSYEQYF
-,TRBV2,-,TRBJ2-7,TGTGCCAGCAGTGTTGGGAGTCCTTCCTACGAGCAGTACTTC,CASSVGSPSYEQYF
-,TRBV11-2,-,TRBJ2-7,TGTGCCAGCAGCGCATCGATACTCTCTCCTGAGCAGTACTTC,CASSASILSPEQYF
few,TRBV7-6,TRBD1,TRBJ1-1,TGTGCCAGCAGCTTAGTAGGGGACAGGGGGTTTAACACTGAAGCTTTCTTT,CASSLVGDRGFNTEAFF
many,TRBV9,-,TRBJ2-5,TGTGCCAGCAGCGGAGACAGTGAAGAGACCCAGTACTTC,CASSGDSEETQYF